The 3 T cell receptor beta chains below come from one sample, sequenced in a study of T-cell reconstitution after alpha-beta-depleted transplantation in children. Construction of the TCRbeta library involved unique molecular identifiers. TCRdb reprocessed the PCR reads via MiXCR and lists one record per CDR3 protein. The sample contains 280,000 or so distinct CDR3 sequences, approximately 10% of which appear only once. The material sequenced was peripheral blood, taken 180 days after TCRalphabeta/CD19-depleted stem cell transplant. The receptors originated from a male patient aged 2 to 9 who had a stem cell transplant for chronic granulomatous disease, so the T cells may come from the graft donor.

This clonotype was observed many times. The CDR3 region has the DNA TGCAGTGCTAGAGATTGGACTAGCGGGTTGGACTACAATGAGCAGTTCTTC. It is translated as CSARDWTSGLDYNEQFF. The chain carries TRBV20-1 and TRBJ2-1; the match to TRBD2 covers 11 bases. Trimming cost V 0 bases and J 3 bases; bases outside gene matches: 7. The germline CDR1 and CDR2 sequences are DFQATT and SNEGSKA (reference sequence). The CDR3 consists of 17 residues.

This clonotype was detected many times. The chain is built from TRBV9 and TRBJ2-2, with D unclear. V lost 0 bases and J lost 4, with 7 bases in between. The CDR3 extends over 14 amino acids. The germline V gene encodes CDR1 SGDLS and CDR2 YYNGEE. The CDR3 bases are TGTGCCAGCAGCGTAGAAGCTAGCACCGGGGAGCTGTTTTTT. Protein product: CASSVEASTGELFF.

Details on this clonotype: A much more abundant neighbour one base away suggests this may be a read error. The V and J genes are TRBV5-5 and TRBJ2-1; D not certain. Germline V gene lookup returns CDR1 SGHKS and CDR2 YYEKEE (reference sequence). CDR3 length: 13 residues. This CDR3 reads CASSLPSYNEQLF. DNA of the CDR3: TGTGCCAGCAGCCTGCCTTCCTACAATGAGCAGCTCTTC.